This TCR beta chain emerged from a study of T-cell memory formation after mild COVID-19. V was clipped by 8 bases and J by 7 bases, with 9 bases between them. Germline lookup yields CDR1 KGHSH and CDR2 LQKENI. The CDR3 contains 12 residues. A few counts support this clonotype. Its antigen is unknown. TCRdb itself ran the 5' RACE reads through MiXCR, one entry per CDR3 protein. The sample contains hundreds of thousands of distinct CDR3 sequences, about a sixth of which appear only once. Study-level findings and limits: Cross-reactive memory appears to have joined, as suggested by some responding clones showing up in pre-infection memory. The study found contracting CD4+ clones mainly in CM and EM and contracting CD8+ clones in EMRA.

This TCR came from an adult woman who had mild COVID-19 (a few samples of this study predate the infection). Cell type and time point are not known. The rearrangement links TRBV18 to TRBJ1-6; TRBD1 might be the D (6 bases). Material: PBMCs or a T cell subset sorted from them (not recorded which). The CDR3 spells CASTGRNSPLHF. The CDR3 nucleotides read TGTGCCAGCACAGGGCGAAATTCACCCCTCCACTTT.